This T cell receptor beta chain was identified in a study of T-cell memory formation after mild COVID-19. One entry per CDR3 protein results from TCRdb running MiXCR on the 5' RACE reads. Of roughly 110,000 distinct CDR3 sequences detected, around 15% appear once; the ten largest clones hold 39%. This clonotype was recorded a few times. The CDR3 length is 15 residues. Germline V CDR1 and CDR2: SGHAT, FQNNGV. The V end was cut by 5 bases, the J end by 2 bases, with 15 bases between. The V call is TRBV11-2, the J call TRBJ2-5, with D possibly TRBD1 on 6 matching bases. The material sequenced was PBMCs or a T cell subset sorted from them (not recorded which). This receptor was obtained from a man younger than 30 who had mild COVID-19 (a few samples of this study predate the infection). Cell type and time point are not known. The CDR3 DNA follows: TGTGCCAGCAGCCTGGGGGCAGGTACACAAGAGACCCAGTACTTC. Its translation: CASSLGAGTQETQYF.